Presented here are 30 T cell receptor beta chains from one specimen sequenced in a study of blood T cells in healthy people across ages. For the second PCR, which ran for about 7 to 11 cycles, a sample-barcoded 5' primer and a J-beta primer mix were used. Each CDR3 protein gets one entry after TCRdb re-called the 5' RACE reads with MiXCR. Of some 900,000 distinct CDR3 sequences detected, 40% to 60% appear once; the ten largest clones hold about an eighth. Source material: blood. These TCRs come from a man younger than 40 in good health.

The V and J genes are TRBV7-3 and TRBJ2-7, with 10 bases matching TRBD1. This CDR3 is built from 16 residues. The junction had 12 bases not matched to a gene; V was cut back by 5 bases and J by 5 bases. Looked up from germline, CDR1 is SGHTA and CDR2 is FQGTGA. The CDR3 nucleotides read TGTGCCAGCAGCCCTAACACCGGGACAGGGGACCACGAGCAGTACTTC. Translating it yields CASSPNTGTGDHEQYF.

There are a few counts of this clonotype. V and J are TRBV29-1 and TRBJ2-1, with 11 bases matching TRBD2. The V segment lost 5 bases and the J segment 7 bases; nucleotides outside the gene matches: 10. The CDR3 totals 15 residues. Germline V CDR1 and CDR2: SQVTM, ANQGSEA. CDR3 in DNA: TGCAGCGTTTCCGTAGCGGGGGGGCCTCGAAATGAGCAGTTCTTC. This gives the protein CSVSVAGGPRNEQFF.

The chain is built from TRBV9 and TRBJ2-7, with a possible D match to TRBD1 (5 bases). The CDR3 covers 15 residues. Trimming left V 0 bases short and J 7 bases short, with 17 bases between. Germline V gene data show CDR1 as SGDLS and CDR2 as YYNGEE. The CDR3 loop is CASSVDPGYSREQYF. CDR3 bases: TGTGCCAGCAGCGTAGATCCAGGGTATTCGAGGGAGCAGTACTTC.

The chain employs TRBV12-3 or TRBV12-4 and TRBJ2-3, with D perhaps matching TRBD1 (6 bases). The length of the CDR3 is 12 residues. V shed 5 bases and J shed 8 bases, with 11 bases lying between them. This CDR3 is CASSAQGSTQYF. The CDR3 DNA is TGTGCCAGCAGTGCTCAGGGGTCTACGCAGTATTTT.

There are a few counts of this clonotype. The chain has TRBV7-2 and TRBJ1-1; D is unresolved. The germline V gene has CDR1 SGHTA and CDR2 FQGNSA. V dropped 1 base and J dropped 8 bases, with 8 bases sitting between them. The CDR3 has 12 residues. CDR3 in DNA: TGTGCCAGCAGCTTAGGGGCCGGAGAAGCTTTCTTT. Translation gives CASSLGAGEAFF.

CDR3 residues: CASSPRQGGVRYF. The CDR3 region has the DNA TGTGCCAGCAGCCCCCGACAGGGGGGAGTAAGGTACTTC. The rearrangement links TRBV7-9 to TRBJ2-4; 9 nucleotides agree with TRBD1. From germline, CDR1 is SEHNR and CDR2 FQNEAQ (reference sequence). The V gene end was trimmed by 5 bases and the J gene end by 15 bases; junction bases not matched to a gene: 11. The CDR3 is made up of 13 amino acids.

The chain employs TRBV7-9 and TRBJ2-3; 8 bases fit TRBD1. Germline trimming cut 6 bases from V and 8 bases from J; bases unmatched to any gene: 7. This CDR3 is built from 13 residues. The V gene's germline CDR1 is SEHNR and CDR2 FQNEAQ (reference sequence). The CDR3: CASSGQGRGTQYF. DNA of the CDR3: TGTGCCAGCAGTGGACAGGGAAGAGGTACGCAGTATTTT.

The chain employs TRBV29-1 and TRBJ2-7, with TRBD1 as a possible D gene (5 bases). CDR1 and CDR2 (germline): SQVTM, ANQGSEA. The CDR3 extends over 12 amino acids. V lost 7 bases and J 4 bases, leaving 14 bases between the germline ends. For the CDR3, the DNA is TGCAGCGCCCAGACAGACCTGTACGAGCAGTACTTC. This gives the protein CSAQTDLYEQYF.

This clonotype was counted a few times. The chain joins TRBV4-3 to TRBJ2-3, with D possibly TRBD2 on 5 matching bases. Trimming took off 0 bases at V and 5 bases at J, with 15 bases between the two ends. The CDR3 sequence is 16 residues long. Germline V gives CDR1 LGHNA, CDR2 YSLEER. In nucleotides, the CDR3 is TGCGCCAGCAGCCAAGATGAGGGCAGTGCGGGAGATACGCAGTATTTT. This encodes CASSQDEGSAGDTQYF.

The V call is TRBV20-1, the J call TRBJ2-1; TRBD2 matches at 14 bases. With 5 bases clipped from V and 2 bases from J, the junction kept 5 bases outside the gene matches. Germline V gene sequence: CDR1 DFQATT, CDR2 SNEGSKA (reference sequence). The CDR3 is made up of 16 amino acids. CDR3 sequence: CSARTSGGPAYNEQFF. In nucleotides, the CDR3 is TGCAGTGCTCGGACTAGCGGGGGGCCTGCCTACAATGAGCAGTTCTTC.

This clonotype was counted a single time. The chain joins TRBV6-5 to TRBJ1-2; D unclear. Trimming stripped 6 bases from V and 2 bases from J, with 10 bases between. The CDR3 is made up of 13 amino acids. CDR1 MNHEY and CDR2 SVGAGI come from the germline V gene. Here the CDR3 reads CASRIGRNYGYTF. The DNA for the CDR3 is TGTGCCAGCAGGATCGGGAGAAACTATGGCTACACCTTC.

This clonotype turned up a few times. The chain couples TRBV11-2 to TRBJ2-7; possible D gene TRBD1, 5 bases. V was shortened by 6 bases and J by 3 bases, with 18 bases between the two germline ends. This CDR3 has 15 amino acids. Germline V gene lookup returns CDR1 SGHAT and CDR2 FQNNGV. The DNA of the CDR3 is TGTGCCAGCAGTAAGCCCCTTCAGGGTATCTACGAGCAGTACTTC. Translation gives CASSKPLQGIYEQYF.

This clonotype was observed at least ten times. The chain couples TRBV20-1 to TRBJ1-6, with TRBD1 identical over 11 bases. This CDR3 contains 14 residues. Per germline, CDR1 DFQATT and CDR2 SNEGSKA (reference sequence). CDR3 coding DNA: TGCAGCTTCCAAACCGGGACAGGGGGTTCACCCCTCCACTTT. Amino acid sequence: CSFQTGTGGSPLHF.

The chain joins TRBV6-1 to TRBJ2-7; no clear D gene. Per the germline V gene, CDR1 is MNHNS and CDR2 is SASEGT. The V gene lost 7 bases and the J gene lost 4 bases, with 8 bases spanning the gap. There are 11 residues in the CDR3. The DNA of the CDR3 is TGTGCCAGCACCAGCCTATACGAGCAGTACTTC. Its translation: CASTSLYEQYF.

The gene calls are TRBV20-1 and TRBJ1-1; D remains ambiguous. This CDR3 region has 14 residues. Germline assignment: CDR1 DFQATT and CDR2 SNEGSKA (reference sequence). V lost 3 bases and J 0 bases, leaving 11 bases between the germline ends. For the CDR3, the DNA is TGCAGTGCTAGGAAAGGGAATATGAACACTGAAGCTTTCTTT. Protein: CSARKGNMNTEAFF.

This clonotype was detected ten times or more. The rearrangement joins TRBV7-2 to TRBJ2-1; 9 bases agree with TRBD2. The CDR3 has 15 amino acids. V shed 1 base and J 7 bases; nucleotides not matched to a gene: 5. The germline V gene encodes CDR1 SGHTA and CDR2 FQGNSA. CDR3 protein: CASSLVAGGPNEQFF. CDR3 bases: TGTGCCAGCAGCTTAGTCGCGGGGGGGCCAAATGAGCAGTTCTTC.

J is TRBJ2-3 and V is TRBV6-6; TRBD1 matches 7 bases. V dropped 5 bases and J dropped 6; count of bases not matched to a gene: 14. The CDR3 spans 16 residues. From germline, CDR1 is MNHNY and CDR2 SVGAGI (reference sequence). Here the CDR3 reads CASSLRSTGSMDTQYF. DNA of the CDR3: TGTGCCAGCAGTCTCCGATCGACAGGGAGTATGGATACGCAGTATTTT.

The chain couples TRBV7-2 to TRBJ1-6; 7 bases match TRBD1. The V segment lost 5 bases and the J segment 9 bases; nucleotides outside the gene matches: 10. The germline V gene encodes CDR1 SGHTA and CDR2 FQGNSA. This CDR3 has 15 residues. CDR3 bases: TGTGCCAGCAGCCCCTGGGCAGGGGGTACTTCACCCCTCCACTTT. Protein: CASSPWAGGTSPLHF.

V gene TRBV9 combines with J gene TRBJ2-2; D gene ambiguous. V was clipped by 0 bases and J by 2 bases, with 8 bases between them. This CDR3 has 15 amino acids. CDR1 and CDR2 (germline): SGDLS, YYNGEE. CDR3 in DNA: TGTGCCAGCAGCGTAGGACACTCTAACACCGGGGAGCTGTTTTTT. It is translated as CASSVGHSNTGELFF.

This clonotype was observed many times. The chain links TRBV10-3 to TRBJ2-7; D gene unclear. V was shortened by 3 bases and J by 0 bases, with 9 bases between the two germline ends. CDR1 is ENHRY and CDR2 is SYGVKD in the germline V gene. The CDR3 length is 14 residues. The CDR3 bases are TGTGCCATCAGTGATCAGGTCTCCTCCTACGAGCAGTACTTC. Residues: CAISDQVSSYEQYF.

With regard to this clonotype: A read error may explain this, as a much larger clone is one base away. In nucleotides, the CDR3 is TGCAGTGCTCTTCGCCGACAGGAACATTACAATGAGCAGTACTTC. It encodes CSALRRQEHYNEQYF. The V and J genes are TRBV20-1 and TRBJ2-1, with a tentative D call TRBD1 (6 bases). The J call may be in error: the DNA end matches TRBJ2-7 better. Germline V gene lookup returns CDR1 DFQATT and CDR2 SNEGSKA (reference sequence). The CDR3 spans 15 residues.

The chain couples TRBV24-1 to TRBJ2-3, with 9 bases fitting TRBD2. The CDR3 length is 16 residues. The germline V gene encodes CDR1 KGHDR and CDR2 SFDVKD. V trimming: 3 bases; J trimming: 2 bases; junction bases outside the gene matches: 5. CDR3: CATSDVAGDPTDTQYF. In DNA form, the CDR3 reads TGTGCCACCAGTGATGTAGCGGGGGACCCCACAGATACGCAGTATTTT.

In this sample, this clonotype turned up once. V is TRBV7-2 and J is TRBJ2-1; maybe TRBD1 (6 bases). CDR1 SGHTA and CDR2 FQGNSA come from the germline V gene. The CDR3 sequence is 14 residues long. Trimming stripped 5 bases from V and 6 bases from J, with 14 bases between. In DNA form, the CDR3 reads TGTGCCAGCAGCGTTGCAGGGGTGGCCAATGAGCAGTTCTTC. Its translation is CASSVAGVANEQFF.

This chain connects TRBV6-5 to TRBJ1-2; D is perhaps TRBD1 (6 bases). V was clipped by 2 bases and J by 4 bases, with 17 bases between them. CDR3 length: 16 amino acids. Germline V CDR1 and CDR2: MNHEY, SVGAGI. DNA for the CDR3: TGTGCCAGCAGTTACGGCAGGGGCCACTCACGCTATGGCTACACCTTC. Amino acids: CASSYGRGHSRYGYTF.

The rearrangement links TRBV19 to TRBJ2-1; D is unresolved. The CDR3 has 15 residues. The germline V and J ends were trimmed by 1 base and 9 bases, with 16 bases remaining between them. CDR1 is LNHDA, CDR2 SQIVND, per germline (reference sequence). CDR3 DNA sequence: TGTGCCAGTAGTATAGTAGCCATTACGGCGAGTGAGCAGTTCTTC. This gives the protein CASSIVAITASEQFF.

A word on this clonotype: At one of its ends the junction is not consistent with the germline gene, which may arise from a read error. V usage is TRBV7-9 and J usage is TRBJ1-5; no clear D. Germline lookup yields CDR1 SEHNR and CDR2 FQNEAQ (reference sequence). This CDR3 comprises 14 residues. Here the CDR3 reads CSSSPYSVPGPQHF. The CDR3, as DNA: TGTTCCAGCAGCCCATACAGCGTTCCTGGGCCCCAGCATTTT.

This clonotype came up a few times. V gene TRBV10-3 combines with J gene TRBJ2-1, with 15 positions matching TRBD2. CDR3 size: 18 residues. Germline lookup yields CDR1 ENHRY and CDR2 SYGVKD. Germline trimming cut 5 bases from V and 0 bases from J; bases unmatched to any gene: 5. CDR3 protein: CAISLGLAGGLSYNEQFF. CDR3 nucleotide sequence: TGTGCCATCAGTCTGGGACTAGCGGGGGGCCTCTCCTACAATGAGCAGTTCTTC.

In its sample, this clonotype was seen once. CDR3 bases: TGTGCCAGCAGGAGACGGGACACTGTTTACAATGAGCAGTACTTC. This translates into CASRRRDTVYNEQYF. The V gene is TRBV27, the J gene TRBJ2-1; maybe TRBD1 (6 bases). The J call may be mistaken, given a closer DNA end match to TRBJ2-7. The CDR3 sequence is 15 residues long. Looked up from germline, CDR1 is MNHEY and CDR2 is SMNVEV (reference sequence).

This clonotype has only a few counts. This rearrangement joins TRBV5-1 to TRBJ2-7; D not resolved. CDR1 SGHRS and CDR2 YFSETQ come from the germline V gene. V lost 1 base to trimming and J lost 0 bases, with 8 bases between them. The CDR3 length is 14 residues. CDR3 in DNA: TGCGCCAGCAGCTTGCCCCAGAGCTCCTACGAGCAGTACTTC. Translating it yields CASSLPQSSYEQYF.

This chain uses TRBV7-9 with TRBJ2-7; the match to TRBD1 covers 7 bases. The V segment lost 1 base and the J segment 1 base; nucleotides outside the gene matches: 7. This CDR3 contains 16 residues. Germline CDR1 reads SEHNR; CDR2 reads FQNEAQ (reference sequence). This CDR3 is CASSLVTGVRSYEQYF. The CDR3 DNA sequence: TGTGCCAGCAGCTTAGTTACAGGGGTTAGGTCCTACGAGCAGTACTTC.